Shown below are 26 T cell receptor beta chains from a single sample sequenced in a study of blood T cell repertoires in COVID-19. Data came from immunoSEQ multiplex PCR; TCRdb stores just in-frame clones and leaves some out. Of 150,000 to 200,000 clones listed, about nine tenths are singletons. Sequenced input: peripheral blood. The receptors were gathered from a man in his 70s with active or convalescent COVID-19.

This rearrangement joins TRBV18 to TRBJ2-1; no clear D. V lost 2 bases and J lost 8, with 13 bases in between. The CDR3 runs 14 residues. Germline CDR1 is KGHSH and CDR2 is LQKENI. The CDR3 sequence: CASSPSTLVDEQFF. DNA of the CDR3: TGTGCCAGCTCACCATCTACCCTAGTAGATGAGCAGTTCTTC.

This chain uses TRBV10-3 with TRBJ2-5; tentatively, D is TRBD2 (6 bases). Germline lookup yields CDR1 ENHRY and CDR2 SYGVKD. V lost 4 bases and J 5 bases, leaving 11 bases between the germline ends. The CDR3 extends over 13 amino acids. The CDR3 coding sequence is TGTGCCATCAGTGTTTCCCGGGGGGAGACCCAGTACTTC. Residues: CAISVSRGETQYF.

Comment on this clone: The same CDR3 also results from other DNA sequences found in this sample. The CDR3 is CASSLQGLGYEQYF. The CDR3 DNA is TGTGCCAGCAGTTTACAGGGGCTGGGATACGAGCAGTACTTC. V is TRBV27 and J is TRBJ2-7; the D gene is possibly TRBD1 (6 bases). Trimming left V 2 bases short and J 4 bases short, with 12 bases between. Germline CDR1 reads MNHEY; CDR2 reads SMNVEV (reference sequence). The CDR3 has 14 amino acids.

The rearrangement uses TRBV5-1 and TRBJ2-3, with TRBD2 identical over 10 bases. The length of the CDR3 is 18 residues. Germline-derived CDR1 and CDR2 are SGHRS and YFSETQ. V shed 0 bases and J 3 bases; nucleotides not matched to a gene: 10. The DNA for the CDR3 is TGCGCCAGCAGCTTGGGGAATCTAGCGGGAGTCTCAACAGATACGCAGTATTTT. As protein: CASSLGNLAGVSTDTQYF.

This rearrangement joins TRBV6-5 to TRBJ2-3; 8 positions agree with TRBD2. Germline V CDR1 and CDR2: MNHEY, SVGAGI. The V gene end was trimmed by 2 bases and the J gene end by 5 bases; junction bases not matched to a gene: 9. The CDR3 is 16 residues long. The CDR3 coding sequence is TGTGCCAGCAGTTACCTTAGCGGGAAGGGTGGAGATACGCAGTATTTT. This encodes CASSYLSGKGGDTQYF.

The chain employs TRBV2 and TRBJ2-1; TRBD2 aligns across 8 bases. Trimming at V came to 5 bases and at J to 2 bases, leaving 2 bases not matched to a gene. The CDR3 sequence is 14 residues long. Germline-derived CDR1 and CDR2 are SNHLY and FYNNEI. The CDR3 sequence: CASSLAGTYNEQFF. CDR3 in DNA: TGTGCCAGCAGTCTAGCGGGTACCTACAATGAGCAGTTCTTC.

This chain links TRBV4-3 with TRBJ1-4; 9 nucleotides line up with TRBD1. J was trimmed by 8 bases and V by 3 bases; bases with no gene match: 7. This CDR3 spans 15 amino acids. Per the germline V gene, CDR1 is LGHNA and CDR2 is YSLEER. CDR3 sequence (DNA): TGCGCCAGCAGCCACATCAGGGGGACAGGGGAAAAACTGTTTTTT. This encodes CASSHIRGTGEKLFF.

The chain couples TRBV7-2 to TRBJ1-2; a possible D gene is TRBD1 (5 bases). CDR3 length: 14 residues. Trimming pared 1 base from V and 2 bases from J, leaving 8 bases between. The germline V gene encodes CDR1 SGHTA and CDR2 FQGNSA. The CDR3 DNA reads TGTGCCAGCAGCTTAGGGCGGGGGAACTATGGCTACACCTTC. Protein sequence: CASSLGRGNYGYTF.

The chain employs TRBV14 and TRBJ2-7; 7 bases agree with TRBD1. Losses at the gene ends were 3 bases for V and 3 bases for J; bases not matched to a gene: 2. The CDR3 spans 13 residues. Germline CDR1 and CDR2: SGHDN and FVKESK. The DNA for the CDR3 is TGTGCCAGCAGCCAGGACAGGTACTACGAGCAGTACTTC. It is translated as CASSQDRYYEQYF.

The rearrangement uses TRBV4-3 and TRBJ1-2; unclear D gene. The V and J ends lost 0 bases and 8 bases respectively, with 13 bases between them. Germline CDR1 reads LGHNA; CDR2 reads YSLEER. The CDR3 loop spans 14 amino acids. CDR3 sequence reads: CASSQDSGQRGYTF. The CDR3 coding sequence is TGCGCCAGCAGCCAAGATTCCGGGCAGCGGGGCTACACCTTC.

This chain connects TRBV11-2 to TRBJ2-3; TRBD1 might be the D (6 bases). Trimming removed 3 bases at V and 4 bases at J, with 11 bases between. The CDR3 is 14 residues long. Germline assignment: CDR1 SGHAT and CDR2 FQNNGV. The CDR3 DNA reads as TGTGCCAGCAGCTTCGACAGGAGCCCAGATACGCAGTATTTT. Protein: CASSFDRSPDTQYF.

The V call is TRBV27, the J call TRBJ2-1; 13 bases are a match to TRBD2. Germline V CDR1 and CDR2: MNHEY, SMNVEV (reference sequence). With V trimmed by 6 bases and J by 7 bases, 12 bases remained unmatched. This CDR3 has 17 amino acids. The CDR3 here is CASRAWGGTSGKNEQFF. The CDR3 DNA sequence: TGTGCCAGCAGGGCCTGGGGGGGGACTAGCGGGAAGAATGAGCAGTTCTTC.

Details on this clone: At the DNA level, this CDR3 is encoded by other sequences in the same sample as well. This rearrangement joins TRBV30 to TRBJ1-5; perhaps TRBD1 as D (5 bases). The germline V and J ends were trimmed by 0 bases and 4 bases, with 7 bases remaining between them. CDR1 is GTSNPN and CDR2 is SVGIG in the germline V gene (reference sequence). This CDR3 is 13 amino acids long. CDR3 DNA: TGTGCCTGGAGTGTAGGGGTTAATCAGCCCCAGCATTTT. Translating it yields CAWSVGVNQPQHF.

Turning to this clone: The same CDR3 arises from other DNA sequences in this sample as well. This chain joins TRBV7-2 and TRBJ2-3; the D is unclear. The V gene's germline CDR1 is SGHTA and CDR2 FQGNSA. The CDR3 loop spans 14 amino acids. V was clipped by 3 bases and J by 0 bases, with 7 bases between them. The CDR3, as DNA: TGTGCCAGCAGCTTCTCAGGCAGCACAGATACGCAGTATTTT. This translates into CASSFSGSTDTQYF.

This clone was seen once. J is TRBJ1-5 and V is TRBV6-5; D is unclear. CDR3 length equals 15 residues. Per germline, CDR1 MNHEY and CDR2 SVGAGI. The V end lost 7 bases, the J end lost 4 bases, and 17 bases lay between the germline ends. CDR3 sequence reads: CASTTRTSWNQPQHF. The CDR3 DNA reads TGTGCCAGCACGACCAGGACTAGTTGGAATCAGCCCCAGCATTTT.

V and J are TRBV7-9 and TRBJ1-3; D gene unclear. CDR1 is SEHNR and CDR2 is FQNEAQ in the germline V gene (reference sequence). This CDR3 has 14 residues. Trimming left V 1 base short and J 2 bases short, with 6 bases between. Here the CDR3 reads CASSLGSAGNTIYF. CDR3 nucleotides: TGTGCCAGCAGCTTAGGTTCAGCTGGAAACACCATATATTTT. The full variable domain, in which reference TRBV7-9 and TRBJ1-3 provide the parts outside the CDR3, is DTGVSQNPRHKITKRGQNVTFRCDPISEHNRLYWYRQTLGQGPEFLTYFQNEAQLEKSRLLSDRFSAERPKGSFSTLEIQRTEQGDSAMYLCASSLGSAGNTIYFGEGSWLTVV.

CDR3 sequence: CASSSVSTGSRSPLHF. The CDR3 DNA sequence: TGTGCCAGCAGCTCTGTGTCGACAGGGAGTCGCTCACCCCTCCACTTT. V is TRBV7-2 and J is TRBJ1-6; 7 bases map to TRBD1. The CDR3 has 16 amino acids. Germline V gene sequence: CDR1 SGHTA, CDR2 FQGNSA. V lost 4 bases to trimming and J lost 10 bases; unmatched junction nucleotides: 13.

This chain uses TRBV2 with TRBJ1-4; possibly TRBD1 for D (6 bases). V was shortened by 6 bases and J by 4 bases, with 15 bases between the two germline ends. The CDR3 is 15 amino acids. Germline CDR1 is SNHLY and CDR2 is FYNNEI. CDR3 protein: CASSVSGTRNEKLFF. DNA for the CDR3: TGTGCCAGCAGCGTTTCCGGGACACGTAATGAAAAACTGTTTTTT.

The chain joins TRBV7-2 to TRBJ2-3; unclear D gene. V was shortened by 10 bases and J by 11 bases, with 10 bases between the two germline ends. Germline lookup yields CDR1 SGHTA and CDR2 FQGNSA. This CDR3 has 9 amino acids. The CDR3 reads CATPLKQYF. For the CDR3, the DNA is TGTGCCACCCCCTTAAAGCAGTATTTT.

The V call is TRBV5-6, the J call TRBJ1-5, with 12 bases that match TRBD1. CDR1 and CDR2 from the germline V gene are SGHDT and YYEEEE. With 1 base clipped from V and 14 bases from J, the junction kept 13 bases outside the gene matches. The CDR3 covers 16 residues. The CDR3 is CASSLSRGQGALPEHF. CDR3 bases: TGTGCCAGCAGCTTGAGTAGGGGACAGGGGGCTCTTCCGGAGCATTTT.

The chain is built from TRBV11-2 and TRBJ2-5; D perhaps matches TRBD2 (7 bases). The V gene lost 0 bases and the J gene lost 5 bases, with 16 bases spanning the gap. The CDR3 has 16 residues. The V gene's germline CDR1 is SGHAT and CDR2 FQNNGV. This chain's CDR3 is CASSLDGEGGMETQYF. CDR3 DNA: TGTGCCAGCAGCTTAGACGGGGAGGGGGGAATGGAGACCCAGTACTTC.

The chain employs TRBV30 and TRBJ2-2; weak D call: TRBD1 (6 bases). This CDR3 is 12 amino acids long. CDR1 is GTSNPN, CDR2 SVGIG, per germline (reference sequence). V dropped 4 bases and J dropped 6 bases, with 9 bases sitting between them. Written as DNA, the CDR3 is TGTGCCTGGACTGACAGGTCCGGGGAGCTGTTTTTT. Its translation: CAWTDRSGELFF.

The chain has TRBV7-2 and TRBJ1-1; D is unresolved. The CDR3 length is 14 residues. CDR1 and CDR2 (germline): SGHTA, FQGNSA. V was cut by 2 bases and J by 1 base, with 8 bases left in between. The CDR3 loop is CASSLLQSNTEAFF. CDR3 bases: TGTGCCAGCAGCTTATTACAGTCGAACACTGAAGCTTTCTTT. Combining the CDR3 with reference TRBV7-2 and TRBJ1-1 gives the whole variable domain GAGVSQSPSNKVTEKGKDVELRCDPISGHTALYWYRQSLGQGLEFLIYFQGNSAPDKSGLPSDRFSAERTGGSVSTLTIQRTQQEDSAVYLCASSLLQSNTEAFFGQGTRLTVV.

CDR3 sequence: CASSPRGQAGVEQYF. DNA of the CDR3: TGTGCCAGCAGCCCGAGGGGGCAGGCAGGGGTCGAGCAGTACTTC. The chain recombines TRBV7-9 with TRBJ2-7; 7 bases are a match to TRBD1. Germline V gives CDR1 SEHNR, CDR2 FQNEAQ (reference sequence). The CDR3 loop spans 15 amino acids. J gave up 6 bases and V 5 bases, and 13 bases lay outside the gene matches.

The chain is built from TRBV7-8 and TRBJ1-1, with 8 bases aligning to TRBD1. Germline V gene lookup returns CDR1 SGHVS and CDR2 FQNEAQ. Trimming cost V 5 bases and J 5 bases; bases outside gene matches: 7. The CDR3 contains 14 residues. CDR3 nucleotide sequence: TGTGCCAGCAGCCAGGGGGCGCTGGGGACTGAAGCTTTCTTT. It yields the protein CASSQGALGTEAFF.

CDR3 sequence: CASSFGTAGGSEQFF. The CDR3 nucleotides read TGCGCCAGCAGCTTTGGAACAGCGGGAGGGTCCGAGCAGTTCTTC. The chain links TRBV5-1 to TRBJ2-1; 10 bases map to TRBD2. V lost 2 bases to trimming and J lost 10 bases; unmatched junction nucleotides: 9. Germline V lookup: CDR1 SGHRS, CDR2 YFSETQ. The CDR3 runs 15 residues.